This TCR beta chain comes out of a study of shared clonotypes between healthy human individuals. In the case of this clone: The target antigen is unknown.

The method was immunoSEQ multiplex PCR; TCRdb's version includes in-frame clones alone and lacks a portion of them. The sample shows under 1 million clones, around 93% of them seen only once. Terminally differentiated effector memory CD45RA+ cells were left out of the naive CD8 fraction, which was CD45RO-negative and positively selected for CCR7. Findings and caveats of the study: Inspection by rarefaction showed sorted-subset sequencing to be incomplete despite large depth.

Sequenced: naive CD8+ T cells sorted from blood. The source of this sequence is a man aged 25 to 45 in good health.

The CDR3 DNA reads as TGTGCCTGGAGTACTAGTTCGCCAGATACGCAGTATTTT. It codes for CAWSTSSPDTQYF. V gene TRBV30 combines with J gene TRBJ2-3; D is possibly TRBD2 (5 bases). In germline, CDR1 is GTSNPN, CDR2 SVGIG (reference sequence). V shed 2 bases and J shed 4 bases, with 10 bases lying between them. The CDR3 has 13 residues. Full variable domain (remainder filled in from reference TRBV30 and TRBJ2-3): SQTIHQWPATLVQPVGSPLSLECTVEGTSNPNLYWYRQAAGRGLQLLFYSVGIGQISSEVPQNLSASRPQDRQFILSSKKLLLSDSGFYLCAWSTSSPDTQYFGPGTRLTVL.